This TCR beta chain derives from a study of shared T cell receptors in the human thymus. Germline V CDR1 and CDR2: SGHVS, FQNEAQ. V lost 1 base and J 1 base, leaving 5 bases between the germline ends. The CDR3 runs to 13 residues. Generated by immunoSEQ multiplex PCR, the TCRdb table keeps only in-frame clones and is missing some. The table includes under 850,000 clones, over 75% detected once. The data also belong to a second study, concerning human thymus T cells. That study adds: Having corrective surgery for congenital heart defects, healthy Finnish infants were the ones who donated. Thymus specimens were resections from corrective heart surgery. Biased V and J segment usage appeared in thymus and peripheral blood. As related research reported, thymic repertoires overlapped highly among unrelated individuals.

This chain uses TRBV7-8 with TRBJ2-7, with D possibly being TRBD2 (5 bases). The sequenced material came from thymocytes. The receptor was derived from a boy under three years old with a congenital heart defect. The DNA of the CDR3 is TGTGCCAGCAGCTTAGGACTATCCTACGAGCAGTACTTC. This gives the protein CASSLGLSYEQYF.